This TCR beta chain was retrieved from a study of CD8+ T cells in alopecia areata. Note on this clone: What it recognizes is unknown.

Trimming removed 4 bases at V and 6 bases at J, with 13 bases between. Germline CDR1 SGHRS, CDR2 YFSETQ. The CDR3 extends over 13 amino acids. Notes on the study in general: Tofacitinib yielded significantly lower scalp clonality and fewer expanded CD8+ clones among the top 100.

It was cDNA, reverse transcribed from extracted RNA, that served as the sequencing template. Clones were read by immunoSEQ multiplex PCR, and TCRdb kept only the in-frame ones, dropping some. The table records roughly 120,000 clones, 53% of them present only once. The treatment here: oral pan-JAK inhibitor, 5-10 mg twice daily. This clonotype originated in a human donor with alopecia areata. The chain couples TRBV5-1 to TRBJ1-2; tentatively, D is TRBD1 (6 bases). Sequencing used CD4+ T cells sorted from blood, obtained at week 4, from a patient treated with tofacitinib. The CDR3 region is CASSRTDTHGYTF. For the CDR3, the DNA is TGCGCCAGCAGCCGGACAGACACGCATGGCTACACCTTC.